What follows is one TCR beta chain and its context. cDNA prepared by RNA extraction and subsequent reverse transcription served as the template for sequencing. Data came from immunoSEQ multiplex PCR; TCRdb stores just in-frame clones and leaves some out. This repertoire shows under 300,000 clones, roughly 60% found once; its top ten account for 0.93%. The treatment here: oral pan-JAK inhibitor, 5-10 mg twice daily. With 3 bases clipped from V and 7 bases from J, the junction kept 2 bases outside the gene matches. This CDR3 is built from 13 residues. CDR1 and CDR2 from the germline V gene are SGHTA and FQGNSA. This sample stems from a study of CD8+ T cells in alopecia areata.

The specimen comprised CD4+ T cells sorted from blood, sampled around week 54, from a patient treated with tofacitinib. The gene calls are TRBV7-2 and TRBJ1-5; 8 bases map to TRBD1. The receptor was isolated from a human donor with alopecia areata. The CDR3 protein is CASSLDREQPQHF. CDR3 bases: TGTGCCAGCAGCTTGGACAGGGAGCAGCCCCAGCATTTT.